The 29 T cell receptor beta chains given below trace back to one sample, sequenced in a study of PD-1 blockade in classical Hodgkin lymphoma. Time point indicated: newly diagnosed, previously untreated cHL patient sample. Libraries were prepared by immunoSEQ multiplex PCR; TCRdb keeps only in-frame clonotypes and omits some of them. The sample lists roughly 68,000 clones, over 85% occurring once. Sequences were obtained from peripheral blood mononuclear cells (PBMCs). These receptors were taken from a human donor with classical Hodgkin lymphoma.

The V and J genes are TRBV2 and TRBJ1-1; D is undetermined. CDR3 length equals 13 residues. Trimming left V 2 bases short and J 1 base short, with 5 bases between. Germline values: CDR1 SNHLY, CDR2 FYNNEI. As DNA, the CDR3 is TGTGCCAGCAGTGAACTGGAGAACACTGAAGCTTTCTTT. It is translated as CASSELENTEAFF.

This chain joins TRBV27 and TRBJ1-4; unclear D gene. This CDR3 is 15 amino acids long. Trimming cost V 1 base and J 0 bases, with 6 bases left between them. Germline CDR1 and CDR2: MNHEY and SMNVEV (reference sequence). CDR3 amino acids: CASSLLRATNEKLFF. In DNA, the CDR3 is TGTGCCAGCAGTTTATTAAGGGCAACTAATGAAAAACTGTTTTTT. The full variable domain, with the rest looked up from reference TRBV27 and TRBJ1-4, is EAQVTQNPRYLITVTGKKLTVTCSQNMNHEYMSWYRQDPGLGLRQIYYSMNVEVTDKGDVPEGYKVSRKEKRNFPLILESPSPNQTSLYFCASSLLRATNEKLFFGSGTQLSVL.

In this sample, this clone turned up a few times. V usage is TRBV27 and J usage is TRBJ1-2; D may be TRBD1 (6 bases). CDR1 is MNHEY and CDR2 is SMNVEV in the germline V gene (reference sequence). This CDR3 contains 13 residues. The V end lost 6 bases, the J end lost 8 bases, and 16 bases lay between the germline ends. CDR3 loop: CASREQGRYGYTF. The DNA of the CDR3 is TGTGCCAGCAGAGAACAGGGCAGGTACGGCTACACCTTC.

V and J are TRBV18 and TRBJ1-1; D uncertain. The length of the CDR3 is 13 residues. V was trimmed by 4 bases and J by 3 bases, leaving 9 bases between them. Germline V gene data show CDR1 as KGHSH and CDR2 as LQKENI. This CDR3 is CASSLGRDTEAFF. The DNA of the CDR3 is TGTGCCAGCTCACTTGGCCGGGACACTGAAGCTTTCTTT.

The V call is TRBV21-1, the J call TRBJ2-3; the D segment call TRBD2 is taken from the table without a DNA check. TRBV21-1 is assigned pseudogene status. The CDR3 contains 16 residues. The CDR3 nucleotides are TGTGCCAGCACTTATATTTTACGAACTAGCACAGATACGCAGTATTTT. This sequence encodes CASTYILRTSTDTQYF.

This chain connects TRBV5-8 to TRBJ1-5, with D possibly TRBD1 on 5 matching bases. This CDR3 is 15 amino acids long. Trimming shortened V by 1 base and J by 0 bases, and 8 bases separated the two germline ends. In germline, CDR1 is SGHTS, CDR2 YDEGEE. This CDR3 is CASSLWGDSNQPQHF. In DNA, the CDR3 is TGTGCCAGCAGCTTGTGGGGGGATAGCAATCAGCCCCAGCATTTT.

The chain combines TRBV7-9 with TRBJ1-3, with D perhaps TRBD1 (5 bases). Germline V CDR1 and CDR2: SEHNR, FQNEAQ (reference sequence). Trimming took 7 bases from V and 0 from J, leaving 19 bases between them. This CDR3 is built from 17 residues. The CDR3 loop reads CASNPAGGTFSGNTIYF. In DNA form, the CDR3 reads TGTGCCAGCAACCCAGCCGGGGGAACTTTCTCTGGAAACACCATATATTTT.

The gene calls are TRBV6-6 and TRBJ2-7; no reliable D call. Trimming cost V 2 bases and J 2 bases, with 7 bases left between them. The CDR3 covers 13 residues. Germline V CDR1 and CDR2: MNHNY, SVGAGI (reference sequence). CDR3 DNA sequence: TGTGCCAGCAGTTACGCCTCACCCTACGAGCAGTACTTC. The encoded protein is CASSYASPYEQYF.

V is TRBV6-1 and J is TRBJ1-5, with D maybe TRBD1 (5 bases). Germline values: CDR1 MNHNS, CDR2 SASEGT. V lost 2 bases and J lost 6, with 17 bases in between. The CDR3 has 16 residues. The CDR3 DNA reads TGTGCCAGCAGTGAAACGGTTATGGCTAGGGGTCAGCCCCAGCATTTT. As protein: CASSETVMARGQPQHF.

The chain links TRBV28 to TRBJ2-1; the match to TRBD2 covers 7 bases. Germline-derived CDR1 and CDR2 are MDHEN and SYDVKM. There are 13 residues in the CDR3. V shed 6 bases, J shed 9 bases, and the junction held 8 bases outside the gene matches. CDR3: CASSLVGGIEQFF. The CDR3 bases are TGTGCCAGCAGCTTAGTGGGGGGGATTGAGCAGTTCTTC.

The chain employs TRBV28 and TRBJ1-2; D might be TRBD1 (5 bases). The CDR3 has 17 amino acids. V was trimmed by 3 bases and J by 5 bases, leaving 22 bases between them. CDR1 is MDHEN, CDR2 SYDVKM, per germline. The CDR3 loop reads CASSFSGTYTGGYGYTF. CDR3 DNA: TGTGCCAGCAGTTTCAGCGGGACCTACACAGGAGGGTATGGCTACACCTTC.

The chain couples TRBV7-2 to TRBJ2-7, with TRBD2 identical over 13 bases. CDR3 length: 18 residues. Germline V gives CDR1 SGHTA, CDR2 FQGNSA. The V and J ends lost 3 bases and 1 base, in that order; junction bases with no gene match: 9. CDR3 region: CASSFTGTSGTASYEQYF. In nucleotides, the CDR3 is TGTGCCAGCAGCTTTACCGGGACTAGCGGGACAGCTTCCTACGAGCAGTACTTC. Drawing the rest from reference TRBV7-2 and TRBJ2-7, the complete variable domain is GAGVSQSPSNKVTEKGKDVELRCDPISGHTALYWYRQSLGQGLEFLIYFQGNSAPDKSGLPSDRFSAERTGGSVSTLTIQRTQQEDSAVYLCASSFTGTSGTASYEQYFGPGTRLTVT.

The genes are TRBV6-1 and TRBJ1-1; D gene unclear. CDR1 and CDR2 from the germline V gene are MNHNS and SASEGT. The CDR3 spans 13 residues. V lost 8 bases and J lost 2, with 12 bases in between. Here the CDR3 reads CASGRLRNTEAFF. The CDR3 coding sequence is TGTGCCAGCGGAAGGCTGAGAAACACTGAAGCTTTCTTT.

On this clone itself: Other DNA sequences within the sample encode an identical CDR3. The chain uses TRBV20-1 and TRBJ2-2; D is unclear. Germline V CDR1 and CDR2: DFQATT, SNEGSKA (reference sequence). There are 11 residues in the CDR3. Trimming stripped 6 bases from V and 1 base from J, with 3 bases between. CDR3 bases: TGCAGTGCCAGGAACACCGGGGAGCTGTTTTTT. As protein: CSARNTGELFF.

The chain is built from TRBV12-1 and TRBJ2-7; the table names TRBD1, a call not compared with the DNA. TRBV12-1 is deemed a pseudogene. The CDR3 consists of 15 residues. The CDR3 nucleotides read TGTGCCAGCAGCTTTAGACAGGGGGTGGCCTACGAGCAGTACTTC. Its protein product is CASSFRQGVAYEQYF.

This clone appeared once. The V call is TRBV5-1, the J call TRBJ2-2; D is perhaps TRBD1 or TRBD2 (6 bases each). The germline V gene has CDR1 SGHRS and CDR2 YFSETQ. V lost 0 bases and J lost 4, with 13 bases in between. The CDR3 loop spans 16 amino acids. The CDR3 region has the DNA TGCGCCAGCAGCTTGGTGCCGGGGGCGGTCACCGGGGAGCTGTTTTTT. This sequence encodes CASSLVPGAVTGELFF.

A single count supports this clone. The chain recombines TRBV7-8 with TRBJ1-2; no firm D call. The CDR3 has 13 amino acids. The V gene's germline CDR1 is SGHVS and CDR2 FQNEAQ. V was trimmed by 8 bases and J by 4 bases, leaving 14 bases between them. The CDR3, as DNA: TGTGCCAGCGGGCTGGGCGCCGGCTATGGCTACACCTTC. Amino acids: CASGLGAGYGYTF. The full variable domain, with the rest looked up from reference TRBV7-8 and TRBJ1-2, is GAGVSQSPRYKVAKRGQDVALRCDPISGHVSLFWYQQALGQGPEFLTYFQNEAQLDKSGLPSDRFFAERPEGSVSTLKIQRTQQEDSAVYLCASGLGAGYGYTFGSGTRLTVV.

The chain has TRBV5-1 and TRBJ2-1, with 8 bases fitting TRBD2. The V segment lost 3 bases and the J segment 3 bases; nucleotides outside the gene matches: 2. CDR1 is SGHRS, CDR2 YFSETQ, per germline. This CDR3 has 14 residues. The CDR3 is CASSSGLVYNEQFF. CDR3 coding DNA: TGCGCCAGCAGCTCGGGACTAGTCTACAATGAGCAGTTCTTC.

This chain connects TRBV5-1 to TRBJ1-1, with D possibly TRBD1 on 6 matching bases. V lost 2 bases, J lost 2 bases, and 16 bases lay in between. CDR3 size: 16 residues. In germline, CDR1 is SGHRS, CDR2 YFSETQ. The CDR3 reads CASSFVGGTFNTEAFF. The CDR3, as DNA: TGCGCCAGCAGCTTTGTTGGCGGGACATTTAACACTGAAGCTTTCTTT.

The chain couples TRBV7-9 to TRBJ1-5; no clear D gene. With 5 bases removed from V and 5 bases from J, the gap between germline ends came to 7 bases. CDR1 is SEHNR, CDR2 FQNEAQ, per germline (reference sequence). CDR3 size: 12 residues. The CDR3 DNA sequence: TGTGCCAGCAGCGGTCCCTATCAGCCCCAGCATTTT. This codes for CASSGPYQPQHF.

The V call is TRBV30, the J call TRBJ2-7; no firm D call. V was pared by 5 bases and J by 4 bases, with 12 bases between. The CDR3 runs 12 residues. Germline V gene data show CDR1 as GTSNPN and CDR2 as SVGIG (reference sequence). The CDR3 loop is CAWLDERYEQYF. As DNA, the CDR3 is TGTGCCTGGTTGGACGAGAGGTACGAGCAGTACTTC.

This chain links TRBV19 with TRBJ1-2; D possibly corresponds to TRBD1 (6 bases). With 2 bases removed from V and 8 bases from J, the gap between germline ends came to 9 bases. Germline V gene sequence: CDR1 LNHDA, CDR2 SQIVND (reference sequence). The length of the CDR3 is 12 residues. In nucleotides, the CDR3 is TGTGCCAGTAGTATAAAAGGGGGAGGCTACACCTTC. Amino acid sequence: CASSIKGGGYTF.

The genes are TRBV2 and TRBJ1-1; no clear D. Trimming removed 9 bases from V and 6 bases from J, with 14 bases in between. Germline-derived CDR1 and CDR2 are SNHLY and FYNNEI. The CDR3 has 12 residues. The CDR3 loop reads CASGSDGSEAFF. The CDR3 DNA reads TGTGCCAGTGGATCGGACGGTTCTGAAGCTTTCTTT.

The V call is TRBV11-2, the J call TRBJ1-2, with 10 bases aligning to TRBD1. In germline, CDR1 is SGHAT, CDR2 FQNNGV. This CDR3 region has 18 residues. The J segment lost 5 bases and the V segment lost 5 bases, leaving 17 bases of the junction unmatched. The CDR3 nucleotides are TGTGCCAGCAGCCCACGCATCTTAGACAGGGGGCAAGAATATGGCTACACCTTC. Its protein product is CASSPRILDRGQEYGYTF.

Here the CDR3 reads CASSEAVGAQLASNQPQHF. The CDR3 coding sequence is TGTGCCAGCAGTGAAGCGGTTGGGGCACAGTTGGCTAGCAATCAGCCCCAGCATTTT. The V and J genes are TRBV6-1 and TRBJ1-5, with D possibly TRBD1 on 5 matching bases. The CDR3 covers 19 residues. In germline, CDR1 is MNHNS, CDR2 SASEGT. The V end was cut by 0 bases, the J end by 0 bases, with 18 bases between.

The chain recombines TRBV6-5 with TRBJ1-2; no clear D. Germline V gene sequence: CDR1 MNHEY, CDR2 SVGAGI. CDR3 length: 14 residues. V gave up 2 bases and J gave up 5 bases, with 12 bases separating them. The CDR3 is CASSYDSALYGYTF. CDR3 DNA: TGTGCCAGCAGTTACGACTCGGCGCTTTATGGCTACACCTTC.

The J gene is TRBJ1-5, the V gene TRBV4-3; D gene unclear. With 0 bases removed from V and 6 bases from J, the gap between germline ends came to 12 bases. The CDR3 contains 15 residues. CDR1 LGHNA and CDR2 YSLEER come from the germline V gene. CDR3 region: CASSQEEGEGQPQHF. Here the CDR3 DNA reads TGCGCCAGCAGCCAAGAGGAGGGTGAAGGTCAGCCCCAGCATTTT.

Only one count was recorded for this clone. The chain couples TRBV10-3 to TRBJ2-7; TRBD1 or TRBD2 may be the D gene (5 bases each). The V gene's germline CDR1 is ENHRY and CDR2 SYGVKD. The CDR3 length is 14 residues. The V and J ends lost 7 bases and 0 bases respectively, with 13 bases between them. CDR3 residues: CAINPGRVSYEQYF. The CDR3 bases are TGTGCCATCAACCCGGGGCGGGTCTCCTACGAGCAGTACTTC.

The V and J genes are TRBV4-1 and TRBJ1-2; perhaps TRBD1 as D (5 bases). Germline assignment: CDR1 MGHRA and CDR2 YSYEKL. This CDR3 is 14 amino acids long. V lost 1 base and J lost 4, with 10 bases in between. The CDR3 sequence is CASSQVQDVYGYTF. CDR3 sequence (DNA): TGCGCCAGCAGCCAAGTACAGGATGTCTATGGCTACACCTTC.